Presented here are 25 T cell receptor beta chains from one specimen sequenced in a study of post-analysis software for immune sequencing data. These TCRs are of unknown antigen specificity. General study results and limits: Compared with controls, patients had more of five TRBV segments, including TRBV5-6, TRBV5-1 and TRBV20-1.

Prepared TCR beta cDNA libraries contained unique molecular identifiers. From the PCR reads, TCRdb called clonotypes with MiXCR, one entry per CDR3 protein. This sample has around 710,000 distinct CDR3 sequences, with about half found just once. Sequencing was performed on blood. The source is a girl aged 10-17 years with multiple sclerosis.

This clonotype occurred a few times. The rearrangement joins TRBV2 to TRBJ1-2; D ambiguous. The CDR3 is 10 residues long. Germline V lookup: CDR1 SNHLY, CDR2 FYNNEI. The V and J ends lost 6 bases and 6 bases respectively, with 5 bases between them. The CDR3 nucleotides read TGTGCCAGCAGCCCAGATGGCTACACCTTC. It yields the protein CASSPDGYTF.

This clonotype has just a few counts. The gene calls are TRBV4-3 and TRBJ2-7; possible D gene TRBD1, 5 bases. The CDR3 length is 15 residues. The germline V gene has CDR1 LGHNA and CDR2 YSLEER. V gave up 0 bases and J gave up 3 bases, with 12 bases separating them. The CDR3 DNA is TGCGCCAGCAGCCAAGACCCGGTGGGGCTCTACGAGCAGTACTTC. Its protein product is CASSQDPVGLYEQYF.

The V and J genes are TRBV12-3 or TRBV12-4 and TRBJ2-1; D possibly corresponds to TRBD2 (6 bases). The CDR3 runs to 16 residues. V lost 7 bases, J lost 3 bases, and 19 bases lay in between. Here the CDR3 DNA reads TGTGCCAGCATCCCAGGGAGGCAGCCAAACTACAATGAGCAGTTCTTC. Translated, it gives CASIPGRQPNYNEQFF.

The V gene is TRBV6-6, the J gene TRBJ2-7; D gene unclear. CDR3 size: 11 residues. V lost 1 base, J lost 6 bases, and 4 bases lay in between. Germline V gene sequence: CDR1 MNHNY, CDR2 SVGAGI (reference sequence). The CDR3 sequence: CASSYWVEQYF. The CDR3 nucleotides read TGTGCCAGCAGTTACTGGGTCGAGCAGTACTTC.

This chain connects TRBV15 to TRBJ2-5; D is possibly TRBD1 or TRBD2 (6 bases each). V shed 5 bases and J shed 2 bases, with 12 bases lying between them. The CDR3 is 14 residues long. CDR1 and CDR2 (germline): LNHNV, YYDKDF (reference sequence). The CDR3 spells CATSPRGEQETQYF. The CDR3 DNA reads TGTGCCACCAGCCCTAGGGGGGAACAAGAGACCCAGTACTTC.

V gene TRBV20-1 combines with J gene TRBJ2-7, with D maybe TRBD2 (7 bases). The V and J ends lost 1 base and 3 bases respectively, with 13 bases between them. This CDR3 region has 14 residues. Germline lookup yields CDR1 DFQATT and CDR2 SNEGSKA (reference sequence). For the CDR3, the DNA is TGCAGTGCTAGAGGAGGGGGGGACCTCTACGAGCAGTACTTC. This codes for CSARGGGDLYEQYF.

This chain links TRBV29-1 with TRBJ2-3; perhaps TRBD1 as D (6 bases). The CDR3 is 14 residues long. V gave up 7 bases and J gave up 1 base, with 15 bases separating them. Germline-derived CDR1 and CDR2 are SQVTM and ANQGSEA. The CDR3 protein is CSAHRDDGTDTQYF. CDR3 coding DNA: TGCAGCGCCCACAGGGACGACGGCACAGATACGCAGTATTTT.

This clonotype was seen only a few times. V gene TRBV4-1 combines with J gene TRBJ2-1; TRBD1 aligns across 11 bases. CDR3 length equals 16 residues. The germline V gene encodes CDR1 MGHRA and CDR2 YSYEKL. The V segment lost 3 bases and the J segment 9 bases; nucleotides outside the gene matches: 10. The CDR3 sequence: CASSHPDRGLVSEQFF. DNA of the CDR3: TGCGCCAGCAGCCACCCGGACAGGGGGCTCGTTTCTGAGCAGTTCTTC.

As DNA, the CDR3 is TGTGCCAGCAGCTCCCCCGGTGACTCCTACAATGAGCAGTTCTTC. This codes for CASSSPGDSYNEQFF. The V and J genes are TRBV7-9 and TRBJ2-1; D gene ambiguous. Germline V CDR1 and CDR2: SEHNR, FQNEAQ (reference sequence). The CDR3 runs 15 residues. The germline V and J ends were trimmed by 4 bases and 0 bases, with 10 bases remaining between them.

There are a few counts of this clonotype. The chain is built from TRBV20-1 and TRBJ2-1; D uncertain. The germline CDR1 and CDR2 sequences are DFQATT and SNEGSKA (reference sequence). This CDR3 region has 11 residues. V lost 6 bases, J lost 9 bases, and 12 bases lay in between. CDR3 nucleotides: TGCAGTGCCAAGAGCCCCCGTGAGCAGTTCTTC. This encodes CSAKSPREQFF.

This chain's CDR3 is CATRQGNNEETQYF. CDR3 in DNA: TGTGCCACCCGACAGGGTAATAACGAGGAGACCCAGTACTTC. This rearrangement joins TRBV27 to TRBJ2-4; 7 nucleotides agree with TRBD1. The J call could be wrong; TRBJ2-5 is a better fit for the DNA end. This CDR3 comprises 14 residues. Germline CDR1 and CDR2: MNHEY and SMNVEV (reference sequence).

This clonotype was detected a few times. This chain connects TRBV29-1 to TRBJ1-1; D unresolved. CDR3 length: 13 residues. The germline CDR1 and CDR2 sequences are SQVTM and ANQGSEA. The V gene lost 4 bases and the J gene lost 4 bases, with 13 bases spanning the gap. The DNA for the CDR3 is TGCAGCGTTGCTAAGACTTGGGGCACTGAAGCTTTCTTT. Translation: CSVAKTWGTEAFF.

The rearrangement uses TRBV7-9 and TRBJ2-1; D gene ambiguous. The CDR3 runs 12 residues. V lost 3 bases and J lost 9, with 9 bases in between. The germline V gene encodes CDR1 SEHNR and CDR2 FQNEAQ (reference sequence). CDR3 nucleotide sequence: TGTGCCAGCAGCTTCCGACTGCTTGAGCAGTTCTTC. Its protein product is CASSFRLLEQFF.

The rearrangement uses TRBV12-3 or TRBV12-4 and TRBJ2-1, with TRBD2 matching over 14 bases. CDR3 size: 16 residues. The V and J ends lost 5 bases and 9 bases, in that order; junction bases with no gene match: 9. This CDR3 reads CASSPLGLAGVGEQFF. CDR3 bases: TGTGCCAGCAGTCCCCTGGGACTAGCGGGAGTGGGTGAGCAGTTCTTC.

Here the CDR3 reads CASSPRTQDNEQFF. For the CDR3, the DNA is TGTGCCAGCAGCCCCAGGACTCAGGACAATGAGCAGTTCTTC. The rearrangement uses TRBV7-8 and TRBJ2-1, with D possibly TRBD2 on 5 matching bases. The CDR3 is 14 residues long. In germline, CDR1 is SGHVS, CDR2 FQNEAQ. Trimming cost V 5 bases and J 5 bases, with 13 bases left between them.

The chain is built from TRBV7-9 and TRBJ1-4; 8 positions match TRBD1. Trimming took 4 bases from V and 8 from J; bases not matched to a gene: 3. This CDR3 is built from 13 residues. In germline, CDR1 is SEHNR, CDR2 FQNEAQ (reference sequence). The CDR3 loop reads CASSWQGAEKLFF. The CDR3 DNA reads TGTGCCAGCAGCTGGCAGGGGGCGGAAAAACTGTTTTTT.

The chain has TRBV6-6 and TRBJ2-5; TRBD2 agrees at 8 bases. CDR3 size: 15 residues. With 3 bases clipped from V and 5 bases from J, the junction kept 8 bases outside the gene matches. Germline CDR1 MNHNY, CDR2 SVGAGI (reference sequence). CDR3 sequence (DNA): TGTGCCAGCAGTTATGACGGGAGGGCCGGGGAGACCCAGTACTTC. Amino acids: CASSYDGRAGETQYF.

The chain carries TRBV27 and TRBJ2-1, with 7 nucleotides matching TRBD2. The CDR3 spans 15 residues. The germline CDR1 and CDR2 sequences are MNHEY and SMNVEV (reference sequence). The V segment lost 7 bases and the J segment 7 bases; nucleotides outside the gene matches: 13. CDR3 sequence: CASKRGGEGWNEQFF. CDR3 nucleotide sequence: TGTGCCAGCAAAAGGGGCGGGGAGGGGTGGAATGAGCAGTTCTTC.

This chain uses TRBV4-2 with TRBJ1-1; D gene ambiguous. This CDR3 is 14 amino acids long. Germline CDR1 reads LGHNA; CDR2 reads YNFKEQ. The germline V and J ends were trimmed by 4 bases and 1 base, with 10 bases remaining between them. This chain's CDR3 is CASSLVGENTEAFF. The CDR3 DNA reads TGTGCCAGCAGCCTAGTTGGGGAGAACACTGAAGCTTTCTTT.

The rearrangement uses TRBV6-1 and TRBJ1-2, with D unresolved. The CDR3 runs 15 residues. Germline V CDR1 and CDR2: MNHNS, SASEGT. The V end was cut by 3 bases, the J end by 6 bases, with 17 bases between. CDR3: CASSESGEGSHGYTF. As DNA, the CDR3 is TGTGCCAGCAGTGAGTCCGGGGAGGGAAGCCATGGCTACACCTTC.

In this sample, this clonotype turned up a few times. CDR3 protein: CASSRQGSGELFF. The CDR3 DNA reads TGTGCCAGCAGCCGACAGGGTTCCGGGGAGCTGTTTTTT. The rearrangement uses TRBV7-3 and TRBJ2-2, with 7 bases that match TRBD1. CDR3 length: 13 residues. From germline, CDR1 is SGHTA and CDR2 FQGTGA. Germline trimming cut 5 bases from V and 6 bases from J; bases unmatched to any gene: 3.

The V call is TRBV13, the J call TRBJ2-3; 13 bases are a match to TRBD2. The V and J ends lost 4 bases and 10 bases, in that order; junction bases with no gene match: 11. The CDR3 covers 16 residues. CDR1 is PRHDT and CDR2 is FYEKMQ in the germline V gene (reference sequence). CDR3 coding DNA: TGTGCCAGCAGCTCCTTCGGACTAGCGGGAGTCTCTTCGCAGTATTTT. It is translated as CASSSFGLAGVSSQYF. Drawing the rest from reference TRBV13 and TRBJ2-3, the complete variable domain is AAGVIQSPRHLIKEKRETATLKCYPIPRHDTVYWYQQGPGQDPQFLISFYEKMQSDKGSIPDRFSAQQFSDYHSELNMSSLELGDSALYFCASSSFGLAGVSSQYFGPGTRLTVL.

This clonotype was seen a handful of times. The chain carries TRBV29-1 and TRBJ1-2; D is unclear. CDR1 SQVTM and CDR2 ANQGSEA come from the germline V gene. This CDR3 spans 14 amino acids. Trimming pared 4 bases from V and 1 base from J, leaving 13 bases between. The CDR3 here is CSVGRVNDNYGYTF. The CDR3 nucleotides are TGCAGCGTTGGGAGGGTCAACGATAACTATGGCTACACCTTC. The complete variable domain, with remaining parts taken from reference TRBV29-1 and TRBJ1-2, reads SAVISQKPSRDICQRGTSLTIQCQVDSQVTMMFWYRQQPGQSLTLIATANQGSEATYESGFVIDKFPISRPNLTFSTLTVSNMSPEDSSIYLCSVGRVNDNYGYTFGSGTRLTVV.

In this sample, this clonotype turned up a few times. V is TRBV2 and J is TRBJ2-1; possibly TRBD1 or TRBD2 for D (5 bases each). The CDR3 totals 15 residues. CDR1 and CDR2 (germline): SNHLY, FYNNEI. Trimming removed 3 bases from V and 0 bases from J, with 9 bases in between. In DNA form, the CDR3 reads TGTGCCAGCAGTGAGTGGGGGAGCTCCTACAATGAGCAGTTCTTC. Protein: CASSEWGSSYNEQFF.

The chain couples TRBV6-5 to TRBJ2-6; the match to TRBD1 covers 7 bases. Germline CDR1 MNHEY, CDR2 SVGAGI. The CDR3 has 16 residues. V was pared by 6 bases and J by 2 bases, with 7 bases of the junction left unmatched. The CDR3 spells CASSQNRGTGANVLTF. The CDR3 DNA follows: TGTGCCAGCAGCCAAAACAGGGGAACTGGGGCCAACGTCCTGACTTTC.